The 16 T cell receptor beta chains in this list originate from one sample, sequenced in a study of blood T cells in healthy people across ages (dated by TCRdb to about 2015). Receptor libraries were prepared by 5' RACE. The reads were generated on an Illumina HiSeq 2500. The second PCR ran for roughly 7 to 11 cycles and used a J-beta primer mix along with a sample-barcoded 5' primer. TCRdb trimmed the raw reads at Q25, called clones with MiXCR and kept productive beta chains. Identical CDR3 proteins give one entry, which carries the most common genes and DNA. A total of around 1.7 million distinct CDR3 sequences appear in this sample, 28% of them only once. Of the sample, about 8% is held by the ten largest clones. The sequenced material came from blood. All receptors derive from a woman younger than 45 in good health.

There are many counts of this clonotype. V gene TRBV4-1 combines with J gene TRBJ2-7; 9 nucleotides line up with TRBD1. CDR3 length equals 16 residues. CDR1 is MGHRA, CDR2 YSYEKL, per germline. V shed 0 bases and J 3 bases; nucleotides not matched to a gene: 6. The CDR3 sequence is CASSQEAGQGIYEQYF. CDR3 DNA: TGCGCCAGCAGCCAAGAAGCTGGACAGGGGATCTACGAGCAGTACTTC.

This clonotype showed up many times. The CDR3, as DNA: TGTGCCAGCAGCTTAGATCTTAGTCGAGAGCAGTACTTC. Translating it yields CASSLDLSREQYF. The chain is built from TRBV11-2 and TRBJ2-7; D is undetermined. V was clipped by 0 bases and J by 7 bases, with 10 bases between them. CDR1 is SGHAT and CDR2 is FQNNGV in the germline V gene. The CDR3 loop spans 13 amino acids. The full variable domain, with the rest looked up from reference TRBV11-2 and TRBJ2-7, is EAGVAQSPRYKIIEKRQSVAFWCNPISGHATLYWYQQILGQGPKLLIQFQNNGVVDDSQLPKDRFSAERLKGVDSTLKIQPAKLEDSAVYLCASSLDLSREQYFGPGTRLTVT.

This clonotype showed up just a few times. V gene TRBV15 combines with J gene TRBJ1-1, with D perhaps TRBD1 (5 bases). The germline V and J ends were trimmed by 1 base and 4 bases, with 10 bases remaining between them. The germline V gene encodes CDR1 LNHNV and CDR2 YYDKDF (reference sequence). The CDR3 is made up of 14 amino acids. The CDR3 loop reads CATSRVAGLTEAFF. Here the CDR3 DNA reads TGTGCCACCAGCAGAGTCGCAGGGCTCACTGAAGCTTTCTTT.

The chain recombines TRBV7-2 with TRBJ2-5; tentative D call: TRBD2 (6 bases). The length of the CDR3 is 15 residues. Germline assignment: CDR1 SGHTA and CDR2 FQGNSA. V was cut by 5 bases and J by 5 bases, with 18 bases left in between. The CDR3 sequence: CASSPGGALHETQYF. CDR3 bases: TGTGCCAGCAGCCCCGGGGGAGCCCTCCATGAGACCCAGTACTTC. The variable domain in full, completed from reference TRBV7-2 and TRBJ2-5, reads GAGVSQSPSNKVTEKGKDVELRCDPISGHTALYWYRQSLGQGLEFLIYFQGNSAPDKSGLPSDRFSAERTGGSVSTLTIQRTQQEDSAVYLCASSPGGALHETQYFGPGTRLLVL.

In the case of this clonotype: Mismatch with germline at one junction end may stem from a read error. V and J are TRBV4-1 and TRBJ2-7; 12 positions agree with TRBD2. Germline-derived CDR1 and CDR2 are MGHRA and YSYEKL. CDR3 size: 17 residues. The CDR3 protein is CSSSQEASGGAGYEQYF. The CDR3 DNA reads TGCTCCAGCAGCCAAGAGGCTAGCGGGGGGGCCGGGTACGAGCAGTACTTC.

Regarding this clonotype: The junction and the germline gene differ at one end; a read error may be behind it. The J gene is TRBJ2-2, the V gene TRBV7-2; D may be TRBD2 (6 bases). The germline CDR1 and CDR2 sequences are SGHTA and FQGNSA. The CDR3 totals 14 residues. The DNA for the CDR3 is TGTGCCAGCAGCTGGGACTCCAACACCGGGGAGCGGTTTTTT. Protein product: CASSWDSNTGERFF.

Comment on this clonotype: A much larger clone sits a single nucleotide away, making a read error possible. This chain connects TRBV7-2 to TRBJ2-5; 12 nucleotides agree with TRBD2. Germline V gene data show CDR1 as SGHTA and CDR2 as FQGNSA. The V and J ends lost 5 bases and 5 bases, in that order; junction bases with no gene match: 6. The CDR3 is 15 residues long. The CDR3: CTSSVRLAGEETQYF. CDR3 in DNA: TGTACCAGCAGCGTCCGACTAGCGGGAGAGGAGACCCAGTACTTC.

The genes are TRBV18 and TRBJ2-7, with D perhaps matching TRBD1 or TRBD2 (7 bases each). With 4 bases removed from V and 1 base from J, the gap between germline ends came to 23 bases. Germline CDR1 and CDR2: KGHSH and LQKENI. The CDR3 spans 18 residues. In nucleotides, the CDR3 is TGTGCCAGCTCACGACAGGGACCGGCGGGAGTTTGGTCCTACGAGCAGTACTTC. It translates to CASSRQGPAGVWSYEQYF.

On this clonotype: A much larger clone is a single base away; this may be a read error. No conserved phenylalanine or tryptophan ends this CDR3, so it is likely a read error. CDR3 loop: CASSNGGATAGAIDTQYL. The CDR3 coding sequence is TGTGCCAGCAGCAACGGGGGAGCTACGGCGGGAGCTATAGATACGCAGTATTTG. This sequence joins TRBV7-2 and TRBJ2-3, with 7 bases lining up with TRBD2. CDR1 and CDR2 from the germline V gene are SGHTA and FQGNSA. This CDR3 comprises 18 residues. The J segment lost 5 bases and the V segment lost 5 bases, leaving 19 bases of the junction unmatched.

Details on this clonotype: The conserved phenylalanine or tryptophan normally closing the CDR3 is absent here, so this likely arose from a read error. The chain joins TRBV6-1 to TRBJ2-5; 7 nucleotides agree with TRBD1. Germline trimming cut 1 base from V and 5 bases from J; bases unmatched to any gene: 4. This CDR3 has 14 amino acids. CDR1 and CDR2 (germline): MNHNS, SASEGT. CDR3 loop: CASSEGTGRETQYV. CDR3 DNA: TGTGCCAGCAGTGAAGGGACAGGCCGGGAGACCCAGTACGTC.

The chain is built from TRBV4-1 and TRBJ2-5, with D possibly being TRBD2 (7 bases). V was pared by 3 bases and J by 2 bases, with 13 bases between. Germline V lookup: CDR1 MGHRA, CDR2 YSYEKL. The CDR3 loop spans 15 amino acids. The CDR3 nucleotides read TGCGCCAGCAGCCACATTGGGGGGGCTCAAGAGACCCAGTACTTC. This gives the protein CASSHIGGAQETQYF.

This clonotype was picked up a small number of times. The V and J genes are TRBV7-2 and TRBJ2-3, with TRBD2 identical over 9 bases. CDR1 is SGHTA and CDR2 is FQGNSA in the germline V gene. V lost 0 bases and J lost 0; bases outside the gene matches: 1. The CDR3 contains 16 residues. This CDR3 is CASSLAGTSSTDTQYF. As DNA, the CDR3 is TGTGCCAGCAGCTTAGCAGGGACTAGCAGCACAGATACGCAGTATTTT.

There are many counts of this clonotype. This rearrangement joins TRBV10-3 to TRBJ2-5, with a possible D match to TRBD1 (6 bases). Germline V gene data show CDR1 as ENHRY and CDR2 as SYGVKD. The V end lost 8 bases, the J end lost 5 bases, and 12 bases lay between the germline ends. The CDR3 sequence is 12 residues long. CDR3 sequence: CAIEGETETQYF. In DNA form, the CDR3 reads TGTGCCATCGAGGGGGAGACCGAGACCCAGTACTTC.

This clonotype was seen a few times. A junction end diverges from the germline sequence, so it may reflect a read error. V usage is TRBV10-1 and J usage is TRBJ2-5; D gene ambiguous. The CDR3 loop spans 14 amino acids. CDR1 is WNHNN, CDR2 SYGVQD, per germline (reference sequence). The CDR3 DNA follows: TGCGCCAGCAGGGAGTCCACCCAATTGGAGACCCAGTACTTC. Translated, it gives CASRESTQLETQYF.

This clonotype was counted between two and nine times. At one end, the junction sequence differs from germline, possibly due to a read error. The chain recombines TRBV5-4 with TRBJ2-1, with D tentatively TRBD2 (5 bases). Per the germline V gene, CDR1 is SGHNT and CDR2 is YYREEE (reference sequence). This CDR3 is built from 14 residues. CDR3 sequence (DNA): TGTGTCAGCAGGCAGGACTTGGTTTACGATGAGCAGTTCTTC. It specifies CVSRQDLVYDEQFF. Full variable domain (rest looked up from reference TRBV5-4 and TRBJ2-1): ETGVTQSPTHLIKTRGQQVTLRCSSQSGHNTVSWYQQALGQGPQFIFQYYREEENGRGNFPPRFSGLQFPNYSSELNVNALELDDSALYLCVSRQDLVYDEQFFGPGTRLTVL.

The chain uses TRBV9 and TRBJ2-1; TRBD2 aligns across 7 bases. Germline values: CDR1 SGDLS, CDR2 YYNGEE. V gave up 5 bases and J gave up 9 bases; unmatched junction bases: 8. This CDR3 spans 13 amino acids. The CDR3 is CASRAGVVGEQFF. The CDR3 DNA sequence: TGTGCCAGCAGGGCGGGAGTAGTCGGTGAGCAGTTCTTC.